The 24 T cell receptor beta chains reported below all come from one sample, sequenced in a study of immune heterogeneity within non-small cell lung tumors. For each sample, template was approximately 640 ng of bulk tumor genomic DNA. Widely spaced biopsies, several per primary tumor, were obtained at surgery. Before undergoing curative surgery, patients had newly diagnosed non-small cell lung cancer that was untreated. The TCR beta CDR3 region was amplified by multiplex PCR employing 32 V and 13 J primers. MiXCR, applied by TCRdb to the multiplex PCR reads, yields one record per CDR3 protein. The table records some 11,000 distinct CDR3 sequences, less than 30% of them present only once. Input material: lung tumor tissue. All receptors come from a woman aged 55-75 years with non-small cell lung cancer.

This clonotype was recorded a few times. A clone one base away is much larger, so this may be a read error. The V and J genes are TRBV20-1 and TRBJ1-1, with 8 bases matching TRBD1. Germline CDR1 is DFQATT and CDR2 is SNEGSKA (reference sequence). The junction had 10 bases not matched to a gene; V was cut back by 8 bases and J by 5 bases. This CDR3 spans 13 amino acids. The CDR3 protein is CSSSDRGGTEAFF. In DNA, the CDR3 is TGCAGTTCTTCCGACAGGGGAGGGACTGAAGCTTTCTTT.

By proportion, this clonotype is medium-sized (0.01 to 0.1%). This chain uses TRBV5-1 with TRBJ1-3; tentative D call: TRBD1 (5 bases). CDR3 size: 15 residues. The germline V gene has CDR1 SGHRS and CDR2 YFSETQ. V dropped 4 bases and J dropped 1 base, with 12 bases sitting between them. The CDR3 loop reads CASSPDINSGNTIYF. CDR3 DNA: TGCGCCAGCAGCCCGGACATTAATTCTGGAAACACCATATATTTT.

The rearrangement links TRBV30 to TRBJ2-3, with 8 bases fitting TRBD2. Germline CDR1 reads GTSNPN; CDR2 reads SVGIG (reference sequence). The CDR3 totals 15 residues. V shed 2 bases and J 0 bases; nucleotides not matched to a gene: 4. CDR3 DNA sequence: TGTGCCTGGAGTTTGGCTAGCGGGAGCACAGATACGCAGTATTTT. This gives the protein CAWSLASGSTDTQYF.

In its sample, this clonotype ranks as medium-sized. J is TRBJ1-4 and V is TRBV3-1; no clear D gene. Trimming took off 4 bases at V and 14 bases at J, with 8 bases between the two ends. CDR3 length: 10 residues. CDR1 LGHDT and CDR2 YNNKEL come from the germline V gene (reference sequence). CDR3 coding DNA: TGTGCCAGCAGCCGCCTAACTCTGTTTTTT. It codes for CASSRLTLFF.

This clonotype was seen at least ten times. The chain carries TRBV29-1 and TRBJ2-7; maybe TRBD2 (6 bases). Trimming took off 5 bases at V and 3 bases at J, with 14 bases between the two ends. This CDR3 spans 13 amino acids. The germline gives CDR1 SQVTM, CDR2 ANQGSEA. The CDR3 is CSVSGEQIYEQYF. As DNA, the CDR3 is TGCAGCGTTTCGGGGGAGCAGATCTACGAGCAGTACTTC.

This clonotype was recorded at least ten times. This chain uses TRBV2 with TRBJ2-2; D is undetermined. Germline V gives CDR1 SNHLY, CDR2 FYNNEI. Trimming removed 7 bases from V and 2 bases from J, with 14 bases in between. The length of the CDR3 is 15 residues. Here the CDR3 reads CASTEGNTNTGELFF. CDR3 nucleotides: TGTGCCAGCACCGAAGGGAACACCAACACCGGGGAGCTGTTTTTT.

This clonotype was seen repeatedly, ten times or more. The chain joins TRBV24-1 to TRBJ1-5, with a weak D call TRBD1 (6 bases). V lost 2 bases, J lost 1 base, and 11 bases lay in between. Germline CDR1 reads KGHDR; CDR2 reads SFDVKD. The CDR3 contains 16 residues. CDR3 sequence (DNA): TGTGCCACCAGTGATTCTGGACAGCCGAGCAATCAGCCCCAGCATTTT. It translates to CATSDSGQPSNQPQHF.

V is TRBV19 and J is TRBJ2-2; 10 nucleotides match TRBD2. Germline lookup yields CDR1 LNHDA and CDR2 SQIVND (reference sequence). With V trimmed by 0 bases and J by 1 base, 8 bases remained unmatched. The CDR3 totals 19 residues. In DNA, the CDR3 is TGTGCCAGTAGTATAGAGAGAGGGTCTAGCGGGAGGAACACCGGGGAGCTGTTTTTT. It codes for CASSIERGSSGRNTGELFF.

The chain carries TRBV11-1 and TRBJ2-3; 14 bases map to TRBD2. With 7 bases clipped from V and 6 bases from J, the junction kept 3 bases outside the gene matches. This CDR3 spans 14 amino acids. CDR1 and CDR2 (germline): SGHAT, FQDESV (reference sequence). The CDR3 bases are TGTGCCAGCATTCGGACTAGCGGGAGGGATACGCAGTATTTT. Translation: CASIRTSGRDTQYF.

Remarks on this clonotype: Since no conserved phenylalanine or tryptophan closes the CDR3, a read error is the likely cause. The DNA is omitted, as the CDR3 cannot be located on it reliably, and the CDR3 follows TCRdb's listing. The chain uses TRBV20-1 and TRBJ2-3; TRBD2 is the table's D call and was not checked against the DNA. From germline, CDR1 is DFQATT and CDR2 SNEGSKA (reference sequence). The CDR3 length is 18 residues, termini included. The CDR3 spells CSARDVLAGAVYEQYFGP.

By proportion, this clonotype is medium-sized (0.01 to 0.1%). The chain carries TRBV12-3 or TRBV12-4 and TRBJ1-5, with TRBD1 matching 7 bases. This CDR3 spans 13 amino acids. Unmatched junction bases numbered 6, after V lost 6 bases and J lost 7 bases. CDR3 DNA sequence: TGTGCCAGCAGCCGGACAGGCGAACAGCCCCAGCATTTT. It is translated as CASSRTGEQPQHF.

By share, this clonotype ranks as medium-sized (0.01 to 0.1%). CDR3 protein: CAWSEVHEQFF. CDR3 nucleotides: TGTGCCTGGAGTGAAGTACATGAGCAGTTCTTC. The chain carries TRBV30 and TRBJ2-1; D unclear. CDR1 is GTSNPN and CDR2 is SVGIG in the germline V gene (reference sequence). CDR3 length equals 11 residues. The germline V and J ends were trimmed by 1 base and 8 bases, with 6 bases remaining between them.

This clonotype was found many times. The chain carries TRBV29-1 and TRBJ2-2; perhaps TRBD2 as D (6 bases). This CDR3 comprises 13 residues. The germline CDR1 and CDR2 sequences are SQVTM and ANQGSEA. V gave up 4 bases and J gave up 6 bases, with 12 bases separating them. CDR3 nucleotides: TGCAGCGTTGGAGGGACTCTGGCCGGGGAGCTGTTTTTT. It translates to CSVGGTLAGELFF.

Judged by abundance, this clonotype is medium-sized. V gene TRBV12-3 or TRBV12-4 combines with J gene TRBJ2-3, with 10 bases matching TRBD2. V shed 4 bases, J shed 4 bases, and the junction held 11 bases outside the gene matches. This CDR3 is built from 17 residues. The CDR3 is CASSSNLAGESPDTQYF. Here the CDR3 DNA reads TGTGCCAGCAGTTCTAATCTAGCGGGAGAGTCCCCAGATACGCAGTATTTT.

This clonotype was observed many times. V usage is TRBV20-1 and J usage is TRBJ2-7; D perhaps matches TRBD1 (6 bases). Deletions cut 6 bases from V and 2 bases from J, with 8 bases between. The CDR3 consists of 11 residues. The germline V gene has CDR1 DFQATT and CDR2 SNEGSKA (reference sequence). This chain's CDR3 is CSAKGAYEQYF. The CDR3, as DNA: TGCAGTGCCAAGGGGGCCTACGAGCAGTACTTC.

This clonotype is medium-sized by share. The chain has TRBV20-1 and TRBJ1-1, with D perhaps matching TRBD1 (5 bases). V lost 6 bases to trimming and J lost 0 bases, with 11 bases between them. CDR1 and CDR2 (germline): DFQATT, SNEGSKA (reference sequence). The CDR3 runs 13 residues. The CDR3, as DNA: TGCAGTGCCGCGGGACTTTTGAACACTGAAGCTTTCTTT. It encodes CSAAGLLNTEAFF.

There are a few counts of this clonotype. J is TRBJ1-2 and V is TRBV14; D is undetermined. Trimming removed 2 bases at V and 3 bases at J, with 10 bases between. This CDR3 comprises 14 residues. Germline assignment: CDR1 SGHDN and CDR2 FVKESK. The CDR3 region has the DNA TGTGCCAGCAGCCAATTAGGAGGTGACTATGGCTACACCTTC. Amino acid sequence: CASSQLGGDYGYTF.

This clonotype is judged medium-sized. The V and J genes are TRBV6-1 and TRBJ1-3; D gene unclear. Germline V gene data show CDR1 as MNHNS and CDR2 as SASEGT. Trimming removed 7 bases from V and 1 base from J, with 8 bases in between. This CDR3 spans 13 amino acids. The CDR3 nucleotides read TGTGCCAGCAACTTGCGTTCTGGAAACACCATATATTTT. Translation: CASNLRSGNTIYF.

In this sample, this clonotype is medium-sized (0.01 to 0.1%). The V gene is TRBV2, the J gene TRBJ1-2; D ambiguous. Trimming pared 6 bases from V and 4 bases from J, leaving 6 bases between. CDR1 is SNHLY and CDR2 is FYNNEI in the germline V gene. The CDR3 extends over 11 amino acids. The CDR3 nucleotides read TGTGCCAGCAGGGCAGGCTATGGCTACACCTTC. This encodes CASRAGYGYTF.

By share, this clonotype counts as medium-sized. The gene calls are TRBV28 and TRBJ1-4; the D is unclear. V dropped 5 bases and J dropped 10 bases, with 11 bases sitting between them. CDR3 length equals 12 residues. In germline, CDR1 is MDHEN, CDR2 SYDVKM. The CDR3 sequence is CASSPPRGKLFF. DNA of the CDR3: TGTGCCAGCAGTCCCCCACGAGGAAAACTGTTTTTT.

This clonotype is judged medium-sized (0.01 to 0.1%). The chain uses TRBV7-8 and TRBJ1-6; 8 nucleotides line up with TRBD1. The germline V gene has CDR1 SGHVS and CDR2 FQNEAQ. The V and J ends lost 5 bases and 8 bases, in that order; junction bases with no gene match: 5. The CDR3 is 14 residues long. The CDR3: CASSEQTGDSPLHF. DNA of the CDR3: TGTGCCAGCAGCGAACAGACAGGGGATTCACCCCTCCACTTT.

Concerning this clonotype: This may be a read error, as it is one base from a much larger clone. The chain links TRBV4-1 to TRBJ2-7; D might be TRBD2 (5 bases). Germline V CDR1 and CDR2: MGHRA, YSYEKL. CDR3 length equals 17 residues. In DNA, the CDR3 is TGCGCCAGCAACCAAGCCGCCGGTCGGGGATGGTCCTACGAGCAGTACTTC. Its translation is CASNQAAGRGWSYEQYF.

This clonotype was seen a handful of times. The gene calls are TRBV9 and TRBJ1-2; D is unresolved. The germline gives CDR1 SGDLS, CDR2 YYNGEE. This CDR3 has 14 residues. V was shortened by 4 bases and J by 4 bases, with 14 bases between the two germline ends. The DNA for the CDR3 is TGTGCCAGCAGCTCATCTGCCCTGTCCTATGGCTACACCTTC. Protein product: CASSSSALSYGYTF.

In its sample, this clonotype was seen many times. The chain couples TRBV3-1 to TRBJ2-7; 10 bases map to TRBD1. Per germline, CDR1 LGHDT and CDR2 YNNKEL (reference sequence). This CDR3 is built from 15 residues. The J segment lost 7 bases and the V segment lost 4 bases, leaving 10 bases of the junction unmatched. CDR3 region: CASSRTTGGLGEQYF. The CDR3 DNA is TGTGCCAGCAGCCGGACGACAGGGGGCTTGGGTGAGCAGTACTTC.